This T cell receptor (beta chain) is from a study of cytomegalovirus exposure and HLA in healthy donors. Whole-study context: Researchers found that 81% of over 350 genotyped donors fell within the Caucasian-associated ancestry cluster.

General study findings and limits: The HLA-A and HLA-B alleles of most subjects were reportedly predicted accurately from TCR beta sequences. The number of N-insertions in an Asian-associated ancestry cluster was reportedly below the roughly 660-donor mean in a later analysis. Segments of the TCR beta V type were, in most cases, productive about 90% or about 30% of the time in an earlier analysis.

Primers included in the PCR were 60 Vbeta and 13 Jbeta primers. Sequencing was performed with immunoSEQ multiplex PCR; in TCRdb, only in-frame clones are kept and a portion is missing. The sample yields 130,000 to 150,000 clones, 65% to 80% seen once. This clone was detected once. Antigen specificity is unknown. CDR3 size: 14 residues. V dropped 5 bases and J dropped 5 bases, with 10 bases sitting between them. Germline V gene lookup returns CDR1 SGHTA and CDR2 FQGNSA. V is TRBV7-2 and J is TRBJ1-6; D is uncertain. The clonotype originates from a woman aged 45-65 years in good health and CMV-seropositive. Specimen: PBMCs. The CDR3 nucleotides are TGTGCCAGCAGCCCCGGGAGCCATAATTCACCCCTCCACTTT. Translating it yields CASSPGSHNSPLHF. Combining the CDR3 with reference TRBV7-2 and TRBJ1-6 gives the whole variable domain GAGVSQSPSNKVTEKGKDVELRCDPISGHTALYWYRQSLGQGLEFLIYFQGNSAPDKSGLPSDRFSAERTGGSVSTLTIQRTQQEDSAVYLCASSPGSHNSPLHFGNGTRLTVT.